One and the same sample provided the 2 T cell receptor beta chains below, sequenced in a study of blood T cell repertoires in COVID-19. This table comes from immunoSEQ multiplex PCR, and its TCRdb copy is limited to in-frame clones, with some not included. The sample includes 95,000 to 110,000 clones, roughly 82% of them seen just once. Sample: peripheral blood. All receptors derive from a man in his fifties or sixties with acute or convalescent COVID-19.

The J gene is TRBJ1-1, the V gene TRBV6-2 or TRBV6-3; possibly TRBD1 for D (6 bases). V lost 4 bases and J 0 bases, leaving 12 bases between the germline ends. CDR3 length: 15 residues. CDR1 and CDR2 from the germline V gene are MNHEY and SVGEGT. This chain's CDR3 is CASSSQTGMNTEAFF. CDR3 coding DNA: TGTGCCAGCAGTTCGCAAACAGGGATGAACACTGAAGCTTTCTTT.

The J gene is TRBJ2-3, the V gene TRBV6-6; TRBD2 agrees at 9 bases. Germline lookup yields CDR1 MNHNY and CDR2 SVGAGI (reference sequence). This CDR3 has 15 residues. V dropped 0 bases and J dropped 6; count of bases not matched to a gene: 4. The CDR3 nucleotides are TGTGCCAGCAGTTACTCTAGCGGGAGAGGGGATACGCAGTATTTT. Translating gives CASSYSSGRGDTQYF.